This T cell receptor (beta chain) derives from a study of OX40 agonist ivuxolimab in advanced cancers. The assay was immunoSEQ multiplex PCR, and TCRdb's table has in-frame clones only and misses some. The sample carries 40,000 or so clones, around 89% recorded once. V shed 7 bases and J shed 1 base, with 10 bases lying between them. The CDR3 has 13 amino acids. CDR1 is SGHVS and CDR2 is FNYEAQ in the germline V gene. Source: CD4+ or CD8+ T cells sorted from blood, taken in a trial of the OX40 agonist ivuxolimab. This sequence was found in an adult with an advanced solid tumor such as melanoma, head and neck, liver or kidney cancer. This chain connects TRBV7-6 to TRBJ2-5; D not certain. The CDR3 sequence is CASTKPSQETQYF. For the CDR3, the DNA is TGTGCCAGCACGAAACCCTCCCAAGAGACCCAGTACTTC.